The clone carrying this T cell receptor (beta chain) was seen ten or more times. Its antigen remains unknown. A second PCR of roughly 7 to 11 cycles used a sample-barcoded 5' primer and a J-beta primer mix. With 12 random nucleotides, a template-switch adaptor tagged each individual cDNA molecule. TCRdb ran MiXCR on the 5' RACE reads and lists one entry per CDR3 protein. The table shows 650,000 to 700,000 distinct CDR3 sequences, with about 32% occurring only once. The data are from a study of blood T cells in healthy people across ages. Overall study context: There was about one barcoded beta molecule captured by template switching per two T cells. The study, taken as a whole, reports: Whereas aged donors had fewer naive CD4+ cells, long-lived donors had more of them and higher diversity.

Peripheral blood, roughly 9.3 milliliters per donor, was collected. Trimming removed 5 bases at V and 6 bases at J, with 14 bases between. Germline CDR1 and CDR2: MNHEY and SMNVEV (reference sequence). The CDR3 loop spans 13 amino acids. Material: blood. The rearrangement joins TRBV27 to TRBJ2-7; possible D gene TRBD2, 6 bases. The sequence was obtained from a woman of 80 years or more in good health. The CDR3 is CASSADMGGEQYF. The CDR3, as DNA: TGTGCCAGCAGTGCCGATATGGGAGGCGAGCAGTACTTC.